This TCR beta chain came from a study of blood T cell repertoires in COVID-19. Study as a whole: Sites in the United States, Italy and Spain provided acute and convalescent COVID-19 samples. PBMCs, B-cell-depleted T cells, or T cells were the source of the cDNA or gDNA that made up the material.

Germline-derived CDR1 and CDR2 are MNHEY and SMNVEV (reference sequence). The CDR3 has 13 amino acids. V was clipped by 6 bases and J by 10 bases, with 16 bases between them. In the original processing: Amplification of reference gene primers was used by the study to estimate nucleated cell counts. Assay: immunoSEQ multiplex PCR; the TCRdb copy retains only in-frame clones and omits some. V and J calls and clone size are as listed in that table; D and trimming were resolved from the DNA. The repertoire has roughly 200,000 clones, around 80% of them found once; the top ten carry about 9%. The TCR comes from a man aged 40-49 years with active or convalescent COVID-19. Sequenced material: peripheral blood. This sequence joins TRBV27 and TRBJ2-1; a possible D gene is TRBD1 (5 bases). CDR3 region: CASRQGSEWEQFF. CDR3 in DNA: TGTGCCAGCAGGCAGGGTTCGGAGTGGGAGCAGTTCTTC.